A single sample is the source of the 23 T cell receptor beta chains below, sequenced in a study of blood T cell repertoires in COVID-19. The assay was immunoSEQ multiplex PCR, and TCRdb's table has in-frame clones only and misses some. The table has about 200,000 clones, approximately 80% seen once. The sample consisted of peripheral blood. These receptors were obtained from a man in his fifties or sixties with COVID-19, enrolled during active disease.

The chain couples TRBV19 to TRBJ2-7, with D perhaps matching TRBD1 (6 bases). The CDR3 has 13 residues. Per germline, CDR1 LNHDA and CDR2 SQIVND (reference sequence). V was trimmed by 9 bases and J by 4 bases, leaving 16 bases between them. For the CDR3, the DNA is TGTGCCAGCAGGCAGACAGGTTCATACGAGCAGTACTTC. Its translation is CASRQTGSYEQYF.

This chain connects TRBV19 to TRBJ2-7, with 12 bases fitting TRBD2. Losses at the gene ends were 5 bases for V and 3 bases for J; bases not matched to a gene: 5. This CDR3 comprises 15 residues. Looked up from germline, CDR1 is LNHDA and CDR2 is SQIVND (reference sequence). CDR3 protein: CASSAGTSGLYEQYF. The CDR3 DNA reads TGTGCCAGTAGTGCCGGGACTAGCGGGCTCTACGAGCAGTACTTC.

The chain carries TRBV4-3 and TRBJ2-7; maybe TRBD2 (6 bases). V dropped 0 bases and J dropped 5 bases, with 8 bases sitting between them. The germline CDR1 and CDR2 sequences are LGHNA and YSLEER. CDR3 length: 13 amino acids. CDR3 region: CASSQDWGDEQYF. For the CDR3, the DNA is TGCGCCAGCAGCCAAGATTGGGGGGACGAGCAGTACTTC.

This clone is a singleton in its sample. At one of its ends the junction is not consistent with the germline gene, which may arise from a read error. This chain joins TRBV7-9 and TRBJ2-1; 14 nucleotides line up with TRBD2. Germline values: CDR1 SEHNR, CDR2 FQNEAQ (reference sequence). This CDR3 region has 18 residues. The CDR3: CASSLSSGTSGSYDEQFF. DNA of the CDR3: TGTGCCAGCAGCTTATCATCAGGGACTAGCGGGAGCTACGATGAGCAGTTCTTC.

J is TRBJ1-2 and V is TRBV14; 7 nucleotides line up with TRBD1. Germline-derived CDR1 and CDR2 are SGHDN and FVKESK. V lost 4 bases to trimming and J lost 8 bases; unmatched junction nucleotides: 10. This CDR3 is 14 amino acids long. CDR3 nucleotides: TGTGCCAGCAGCCCTCAAAGACAGGGTGGGGGCTACACCTTC. Translating it yields CASSPQRQGGGYTF.

The genes are TRBV2 and TRBJ2-3; TRBD2 agrees at 8 bases. Germline V gene sequence: CDR1 SNHLY, CDR2 FYNNEI. CDR3 length equals 15 residues. V lost 8 bases, J lost 1 base, and 8 bases stayed unmatched. The CDR3 region is CASQEAGVGTDTQYF. The DNA for the CDR3 is TGTGCCAGCCAAGAAGCGGGAGTTGGCACAGATACGCAGTATTTT.

The chain has TRBV7-9 and TRBJ1-2; D is unclear. The CDR3 consists of 15 residues. The germline V gene encodes CDR1 SEHNR and CDR2 FQNEAQ (reference sequence). V lost 3 bases, J lost 4 bases, and 15 bases lay in between. The CDR3 DNA sequence: TGTGCCAGCAGCTTCTCGGCCCCAAGCGGCTATGGCTACACCTTC. Its protein product is CASSFSAPSGYGYTF.

The chain carries TRBV6-6 and TRBJ2-3, with 9 bases fitting TRBD2. Germline V CDR1 and CDR2: MNHNY, SVGAGI (reference sequence). The CDR3 contains 16 residues. Germline trimming cut 6 bases from V and 2 bases from J; bases unmatched to any gene: 9. CDR3 sequence reads: CASRSLSSGVTDTQYF. CDR3 DNA: TGTGCCAGCAGATCGCTTTCTAGCGGGGTCACAGATACGCAGTATTTT.

CDR3 protein: CASNLQGYTGELFF. The CDR3 DNA sequence: TGTGCCAGTAACCTCCAGGGGTACACCGGGGAGCTGTTTTTT. This chain links TRBV19 with TRBJ2-2; a weak D match, TRBD1 (6 bases). With 7 bases removed from V and 3 bases from J, the gap between germline ends came to 12 bases. The germline V gene has CDR1 LNHDA and CDR2 SQIVND (reference sequence). The CDR3 length is 14 residues.

The V call is TRBV6-5, the J call TRBJ1-6; maybe TRBD1 (6 bases). Per the germline V gene, CDR1 is MNHEY and CDR2 is SVGAGI. The CDR3 is made up of 14 amino acids. Trimming took 2 bases from V and 10 from J, leaving 12 bases between them. This CDR3 reads CASSYGRGVSPLHF. The DNA of the CDR3 is TGTGCCAGCAGTTACGGCAGGGGTGTATCACCCCTCCACTTT.

The chain links TRBV29-1 to TRBJ1-1; D uncertain. Looked up from germline, CDR1 is SQVTM and CDR2 is ANQGSEA. The CDR3 sequence is 10 residues long. V lost 4 bases, J lost 7 bases, and 7 bases lay in between. The CDR3 loop is CSVGTVEAFF. Written as DNA, the CDR3 is TGCAGCGTTGGTACAGTTGAAGCTTTCTTT.

The J gene is TRBJ2-1, the V gene TRBV24-1, with 9 positions matching TRBD2. CDR1 and CDR2 (germline): KGHDR, SFDVKD. V trimming: 5 bases; J trimming: 1 base; junction bases outside the gene matches: 8. CDR3 size: 17 residues. CDR3 nucleotides: TGTGCCACCAGTGTATCTGAAGCGGGAGGATCCTACAATGAGCAGTTCTTC. It codes for CATSVSEAGGSYNEQFF.

CDR3 in amino acids: CASSQDPPGNTEAFF. The CDR3 DNA follows: TGCGCCAGCAGCCAAGATCCACCGGGGAACACTGAAGCTTTCTTT. This chain links TRBV4-3 with TRBJ1-1; no reliable D call. CDR1 and CDR2 from the germline V gene are LGHNA and YSLEER. Deletions cut 0 bases from V and 1 base from J, with 9 bases between. The CDR3 has 15 residues.

J is TRBJ2-1 and V is TRBV19, with TRBD2 as a possible D gene (8 bases). CDR1 and CDR2 from the germline V gene are LNHDA and SQIVND (reference sequence). The length of the CDR3 is 15 residues. V lost 5 bases and J 8 bases, leaving 19 bases between the germline ends. As DNA, the CDR3 is TGTGCCAGTAGTCCCCCGGGACTAGGGGGCCATGAGCAGTTCTTC. It encodes CASSPPGLGGHEQFF.

This chain joins TRBV18 and TRBJ1-3; D not certain. V gave up 2 bases and J gave up 4 bases, with 12 bases separating them. The CDR3 has 15 amino acids. Per germline, CDR1 KGHSH and CDR2 LQKENI. CDR3 sequence reads: CASSPFEGSGNTIYF. The DNA for the CDR3 is TGTGCCAGCTCACCATTCGAGGGATCGGGAAACACCATATATTTT.

The chain has TRBV24-1 and TRBJ2-3; D is ambiguous. There are 15 residues in the CDR3. Trimming left V 1 base short and J 6 bases short, with 13 bases between. From germline, CDR1 is KGHDR and CDR2 SFDVKD. CDR3: CATSDFGQNPDTQYF. DNA of the CDR3: TGTGCCACCAGTGATTTTGGTCAGAACCCCGATACGCAGTATTTT.

This clone occurred once. This chain links TRBV5-5 with TRBJ1-1, with 10 positions matching TRBD1. This CDR3 contains 15 residues. V was clipped by 6 bases and J by 3 bases; unmatched bases: 8. The germline V gene has CDR1 SGHKS and CDR2 YYEKEE (reference sequence). CDR3 loop: CASTGTGVGYTEAFF. The CDR3 DNA sequence: TGTGCCAGCACCGGGACAGGGGTTGGGTACACTGAAGCTTTCTTT.

The rearrangement joins TRBV25-1 to TRBJ2-1; D perhaps matches TRBD1 (5 bases). The CDR3 extends over 14 amino acids. CDR1 is MGHDK, CDR2 SYGVNS, per germline. V gave up 8 bases and J gave up 1 base, with 12 bases separating them. CDR3 nucleotide sequence: TGTGCCAGCGGCCCCAGGGTATCCTACAATGAGCAGTTCTTC. Its translation: CASGPRVSYNEQFF.

Written as DNA, the CDR3 is TGTGCCAGCAGTCCTCAGCGGGCGGGGGTGAAAGCTTTCTTT. It specifies CASSPQRAGVKAFF. The V gene is TRBV6-5, the J gene TRBJ1-1; D perhaps matches TRBD1 (5 bases). The CDR3 has 14 residues. Germline V CDR1 and CDR2: MNHEY, SVGAGI. Between the trimmed V and J ends, which lost 5 bases and 9 bases, there was a span of 19 bases.

The chain has TRBV7-8 and TRBJ1-1, with TRBD1 matching 7 bases. The CDR3 loop spans 15 amino acids. The J segment lost 0 bases and the V segment lost 0 bases, leaving 1 base of the junction unmatched. Germline assignment: CDR1 SGHVS and CDR2 FQNEAQ. The CDR3 spells CASSLADRLNTEAFF. CDR3 DNA sequence: TGTGCCAGCAGCTTAGCGGACAGGTTGAACACTGAAGCTTTCTTT. The full variable domain, its missing parts supplied by reference TRBV7-8 and TRBJ1-1, is GAGVSQSPRYKVAKRGQDVALRCDPISGHVSLFWYQQALGQGPEFLTYFQNEAQLDKSGLPSDRFFAERPEGSVSTLKIQRTQQEDSAVYLCASSLADRLNTEAFFGQGTRLTVV.

This clone was detected only once. This sequence joins TRBV15 and TRBJ1-2, with D tentatively TRBD1 (5 bases). Trimming removed 9 bases at V and 0 bases at J, with 8 bases between. Looked up from germline, CDR1 is LNHNV and CDR2 is YYDKDF (reference sequence). The CDR3 has 12 amino acids. The CDR3 DNA follows: TGTGCCACAGACAGTGCTAACTATGGCTACACCTTC. Its translation: CATDSANYGYTF. The full variable domain, with the rest looked up from reference TRBV15 and TRBJ1-2, is DAMVIQNPRYQVTQFGKPVTLSCSQTLNHNVMYWYQQKSSQAPKLLFHYYDKDFNNEADTPDNFQSRRPNTSFCFLDIRSPGLGDTAMYLCATDSANYGYTFGSGTRLTVV.

The chain recombines TRBV5-1 with TRBJ1-1; TRBD1 matches 9 bases. CDR3 length: 15 amino acids. Germline V lookup: CDR1 SGHRS, CDR2 YFSETQ. V dropped 4 bases and J dropped 5; count of bases not matched to a gene: 9. CDR3 sequence: CASSRTGEAWTEAFF. The CDR3 bases are TGCGCCAGCAGCCGGACAGGGGAAGCCTGGACTGAAGCTTTCTTT.

This clone was detected once. Within the sample, other DNA sequences also encode this same CDR3. The V and J genes are TRBV7-2 and TRBJ2-7; 7 bases are shared with TRBD1. The CDR3 length is 12 residues. Germline CDR1 SGHTA, CDR2 FQGNSA. V shed 6 bases and J 6 bases; nucleotides not matched to a gene: 5. The CDR3 nucleotides read TGTGCCAGCAGTTATAGGGGGCGCGAGCAGTACTTC. This translates into CASSYRGREQYF.